One sample yielded the 6 T cell receptor beta chains listed below, sequenced in a study of CD8+ T cells in alopecia areata. It was cDNA, reverse transcribed from extracted RNA, that served as the sequencing template. Repertoires were generated with immunoSEQ multiplex PCR, while TCRdb's copy carries only in-frame clones and drops some. Of 110,000 to 150,000 clones listed, roughly 61% are singletons. The sample here was CD4+ T cells sorted from blood, taken at week 0. Receptors originate from a human donor with alopecia areata.

This clone came up once. CDR3 sequence reads: CASSQEGRGYTF. In DNA, the CDR3 is TGCGCCAGCAGCCAAGAGGGTCGTGGCTACACCTTC. This sequence joins TRBV4-1 and TRBJ1-2; D gene unclear. The CDR3 is made up of 12 amino acids. Germline V lookup: CDR1 MGHRA, CDR2 YSYEKL. The ends were cut back, 0 bases at V and 7 bases at J, with 6 bases in the middle.

This chain joins TRBV5-1 and TRBJ2-3; D is ambiguous. Germline values: CDR1 SGHRS, CDR2 YFSETQ. The V end was cut by 5 bases, the J end by 3 bases, with 16 bases between. This CDR3 comprises 15 residues. The CDR3 reads CASSPSGLGTDTQYF. As DNA, the CDR3 is TGCGCCAGCAGTCCGTCCGGCCTAGGAACAGATACGCAGTATTTT.

The chain is built from TRBV5-6 and TRBJ2-3; 15 bases map to TRBD2. Germline V gives CDR1 SGHDT, CDR2 YYEEEE. J was trimmed by 4 bases and V by 6 bases; bases with no gene match: 9. CDR3 length equals 17 residues. The chain's CDR3 is CASTLRTSGGAADTQYF. CDR3 coding DNA: TGTGCCAGCACCCTCAGGACTAGCGGGGGGGCCGCAGATACGCAGTATTTT.

This clone was seen a few times. The gene calls are TRBV5-1 and TRBJ2-3, with D tentatively TRBD2 (5 bases). Germline loops: CDR1 SGHRS, CDR2 YFSETQ. The germline V and J ends were trimmed by 0 bases and 0 bases, with 11 bases remaining between them. This CDR3 comprises 16 residues. The chain's CDR3 is CASSLEASSSTDTQYF. The CDR3 DNA sequence: TGCGCCAGCAGCTTGGAGGCTAGCAGCAGCACAGATACGCAGTATTTT.

The chain carries TRBV4-3 and TRBJ1-2; 12 bases map to TRBD1. Losses at the gene ends were 0 bases for V and 8 bases for J; bases not matched to a gene: 7. The germline CDR1 and CDR2 sequences are LGHNA and YSLEER. The length of the CDR3 is 16 residues. This CDR3 reads CASSQDIGTGGRGYTF. DNA for the CDR3: TGCGCCAGCAGCCAAGATATCGGGACAGGGGGCCGGGGCTACACCTTC.

In this sample, this clone turned up a few times. The chain carries TRBV11-1 and TRBJ2-3; 9 bases map to TRBD1. The CDR3 has 18 residues. J lost 2 bases, V lost 5 bases, and 14 bases had no gene match. The germline V gene encodes CDR1 SGHAT and CDR2 FQDESV (reference sequence). CDR3 in amino acids: CASSPHRADRGPTDTQYF. The DNA for the CDR3 is TGTGCCAGCAGCCCACACCGCGCGGACAGGGGCCCCACAGATACGCAGTATTTT.